The clone carrying this T cell receptor (beta chain) showed up many times. No antigen is known for it. The data originate from a study of CD8+CD57+ T cells in acquired aplastic anemia. Study at large: Sorted CD4+ plus CD8+ cells gave DNA averaging roughly 3 ug.

Investigators profiled TCR beta VDJ and CDR3 from genomic DNA template. TCRdb processed the reads anew with MiXCR; each CDR3 protein has one entry. The sample has hundreds of thousands of distinct CDR3 sequences; roughly 50% are singletons. CD8+CD57+ cell expansion had been shown by flow cytometry in patients chosen for sequencing. Every patient had severe acquired aplastic anemia. Patients had received no therapy at the time of blood sampling. Points from the study as a whole: Patients showed no significant difference from controls in CD8+ Simpson's diversity.

This clonotype originated in a human donor with aplastic anemia. The specimen was sorted CD4+, CD8+, or CD8+CD57+ T cells (not recorded which) from PBMCs.

The CDR3 loop is CATTSGGEGDTQYF. CDR3 sequence (DNA): TGCGCCACCACCAGCGGGGGGGAGGGAGATACGCAGTATTTT. The chain is built from TRBV10-2 and TRBJ2-3; 10 nucleotides line up with TRBD2. The length of the CDR3 is 14 residues. CDR1 is WSHSY, CDR2 SAAADI, per germline. V gave up 10 bases and J gave up 5 bases; unmatched junction bases: 9.